This T cell receptor (beta chain) was retrieved from a study of shared clonotypes between healthy human individuals. Genomic DNA of every subset was divided equally among multiple immunoSEQ plates. Assay used: immunoSEQ multiplex PCR; TCRdb lists only in-frame clones, some missing. The table records about 2 million clones, roughly 95% of them present only once. General study results and limits: Against clonotypes common to all four donors, non-shared ones had lower generation probabilities. Rarefaction showed that sequencing of sorted subsets was incomplete (despite large depth).

This clone appeared a single time. The antigen is not known. The specimen sequenced was naive CD4+ T cells sorted from blood. The subset was: CD45RA+ positively selected. This TCR came from a man aged 18 to 30 in good health.

The CDR3 region is CASSLASGVPYEQYF. The CDR3 DNA follows: TGTGCCAGCAGCTTGGCTAGCGGGGTCCCCTACGAGCAGTACTTC. This chain joins TRBV5-6 and TRBJ2-7, with 9 bases aligning to TRBD2. The CDR3 is made up of 15 amino acids. Germline CDR1 SGHDT, CDR2 YYEEEE. The trim removed 0 bases at V and 2 bases at J, leaving 3 bases unmatched.